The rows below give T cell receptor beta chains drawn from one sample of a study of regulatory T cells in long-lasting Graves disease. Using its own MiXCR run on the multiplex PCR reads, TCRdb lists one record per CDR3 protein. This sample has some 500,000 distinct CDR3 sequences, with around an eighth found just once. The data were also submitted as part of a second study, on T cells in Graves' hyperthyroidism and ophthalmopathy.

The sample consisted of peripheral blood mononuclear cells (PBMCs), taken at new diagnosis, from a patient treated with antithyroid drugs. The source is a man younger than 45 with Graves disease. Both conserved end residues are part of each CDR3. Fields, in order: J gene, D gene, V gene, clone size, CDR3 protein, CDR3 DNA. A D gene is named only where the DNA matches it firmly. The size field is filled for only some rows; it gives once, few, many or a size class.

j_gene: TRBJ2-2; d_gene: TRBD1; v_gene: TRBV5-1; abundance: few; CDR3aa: CASSVGTEQLINTWELFF; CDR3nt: TGCGCCAGCAGCGTCGGGACAGAACAACTAATAAACACCTGGGAGCTGTTTTTT
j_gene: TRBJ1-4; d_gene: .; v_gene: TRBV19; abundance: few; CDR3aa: CASSIALGHGEKLFF; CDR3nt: TGTGCCAGTAGTATCGCCTTGGGCCATGGGGAAAAACTGTTTTTT
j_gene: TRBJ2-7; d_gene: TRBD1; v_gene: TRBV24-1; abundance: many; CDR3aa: CATSVWTGGRYEQYF; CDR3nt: TGTGCCACCAGTGTTTGGACAGGGGGCAGGTACGAGCAGTACTTC
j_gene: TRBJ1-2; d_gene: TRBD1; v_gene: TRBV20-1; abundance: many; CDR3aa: CSAYLTGIDGYTF; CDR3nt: TGCAGTGCTTACCTGACAGGGATTGATGGCTACACCTTC
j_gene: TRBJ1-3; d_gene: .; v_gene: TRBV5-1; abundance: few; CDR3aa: CASSFGFANSGNTIYF; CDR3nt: TGCGCCAGCAGCTTTGGATTCGCAAACTCTGGAAACACCATATATTTT
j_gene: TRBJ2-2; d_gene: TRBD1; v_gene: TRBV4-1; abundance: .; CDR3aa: CASSQGQGGTGELFF; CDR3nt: TGCGCCAGCAGCCAAGGACAGGGTGGCACCGGGGAGCTGTTTTTT
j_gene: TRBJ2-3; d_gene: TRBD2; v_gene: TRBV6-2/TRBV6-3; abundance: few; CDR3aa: CASRAGGGGTDTQYF; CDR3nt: TGTGCCAGCAGGGCGGGAGGAGGAGGAACAGATACGCAGTATTTT
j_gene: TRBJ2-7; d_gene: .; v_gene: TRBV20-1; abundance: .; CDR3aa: CSARGGGQARYEQYF; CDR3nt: TGCAGTGCTAGAGGCGGGGGACAGGCCCGCTACGAGCAGTACTTC
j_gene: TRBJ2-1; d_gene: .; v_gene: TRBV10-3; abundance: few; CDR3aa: CAISDSLAGQFNEQFF; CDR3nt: TGTGCCATCAGTGATAGTCTCGCGGGGCAATTCAATGAGCAGTTCTTC
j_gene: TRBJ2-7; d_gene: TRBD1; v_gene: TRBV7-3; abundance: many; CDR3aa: CASSETGTGGHEQYF; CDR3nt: TGTGCCAGCAGCGAAACCGGGACAGGGGGCCACGAGCAGTACTTC
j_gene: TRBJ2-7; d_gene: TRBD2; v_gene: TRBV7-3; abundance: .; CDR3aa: CACSSSGRGYEQYF; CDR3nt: TGTGCCTGCAGCTCTAGCGGGAGAGGTTACGAGCAGTACTTC
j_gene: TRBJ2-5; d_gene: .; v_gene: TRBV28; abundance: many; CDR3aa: CASSLPAGLETQYF; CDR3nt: TGTGCCAGCAGTTTACCTGCAGGGTTAGAGACCCAGTACTTC
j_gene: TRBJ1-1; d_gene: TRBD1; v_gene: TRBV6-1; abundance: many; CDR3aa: CASRPSGTGSTEAFF; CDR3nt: TGTGCCAGCAGACCCTCCGGGACAGGGAGCACTGAAGCTTTCTTT
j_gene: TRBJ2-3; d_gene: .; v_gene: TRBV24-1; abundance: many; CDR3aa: CATSDPTGVTDTQYF; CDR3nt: TGTGCCACCAGTGATCCGACCGGAGTCACAGATACGCAGTATTTT
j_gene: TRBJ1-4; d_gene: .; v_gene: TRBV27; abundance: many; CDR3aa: CASSYLSPPEKLFF; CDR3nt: TGTGCCAGCAGTTACCTCTCCCCCCCGGAAAAACTGTTTTTT
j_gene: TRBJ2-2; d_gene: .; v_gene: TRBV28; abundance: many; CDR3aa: CASSTVNTGELFF; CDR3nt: TGTGCCAGCAGCACGGTGAACACCGGGGAGCTGTTTTTT
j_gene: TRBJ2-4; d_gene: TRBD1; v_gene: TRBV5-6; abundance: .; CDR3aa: CASSRQGKGKNIQYF; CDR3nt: TGTGCCAGCAGCAGACAGGGGAAGGGAAAAAACATTCAGTACTTC
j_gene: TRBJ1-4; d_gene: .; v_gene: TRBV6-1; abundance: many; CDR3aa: CASSPQATNEKLFF; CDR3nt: TGTGCCAGCAGTCCTCAGGCAACTAATGAAAAACTGTTTTTT
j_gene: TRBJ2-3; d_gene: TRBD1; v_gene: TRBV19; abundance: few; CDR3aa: CASSRSRDRGLGTQYF; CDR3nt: TGTGCCAGTAGCCGAAGCCGGGACAGGGGGCTTGGTACGCAGTATTTT
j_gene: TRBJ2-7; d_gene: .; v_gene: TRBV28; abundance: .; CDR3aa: CASSFRTQQYF; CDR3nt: TGTGCCAGCAGTTTCCGGACACAGCAGTACTTC
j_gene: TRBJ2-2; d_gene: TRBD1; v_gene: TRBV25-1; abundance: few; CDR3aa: CASGDRGRGVRSGELFF; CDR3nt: TGTGCCAGCGGCGACAGGGGGCGCGGGGTGCGATCCGGGGAGCTGTTTTTT
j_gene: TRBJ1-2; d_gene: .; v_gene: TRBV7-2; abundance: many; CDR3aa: CASSGDGNYGYTF; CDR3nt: TGTGCCAGCAGCGGGGACGGCAACTATGGCTACACCTTC
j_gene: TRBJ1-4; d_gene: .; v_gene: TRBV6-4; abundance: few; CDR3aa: CASSGTIGEKLFF; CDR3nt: TGTGCCAGCAGTGGAACGATTGGTGAAAAACTGTTTTTT
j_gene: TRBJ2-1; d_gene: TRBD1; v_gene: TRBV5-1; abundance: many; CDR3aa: CASSGGQGSNNEQFF; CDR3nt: TGCGCCAGCAGTGGGGGACAGGGGTCTAACAATGAGCAGTTCTTC
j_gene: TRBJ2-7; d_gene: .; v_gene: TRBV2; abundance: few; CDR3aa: CASSEASSSYEQYF; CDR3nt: TGTGCCAGCAGTGAAGCCTCGAGCTCCTACGAGCAGTACTTC
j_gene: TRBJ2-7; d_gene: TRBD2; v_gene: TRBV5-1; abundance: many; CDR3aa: CASSPGDGRRGEQYF; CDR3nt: TGCGCCAGCAGCCCCGGCGACGGGAGGCGCGGCGAGCAGTACTTC
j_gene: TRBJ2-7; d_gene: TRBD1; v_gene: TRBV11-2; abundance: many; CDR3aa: CASSLFDRGYEQYF; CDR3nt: TGTGCCAGCAGCTTATTTGACAGGGGCTACGAGCAGTACTTC
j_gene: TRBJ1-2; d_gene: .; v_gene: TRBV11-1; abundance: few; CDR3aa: CASSSRTRRVRAESGYTF; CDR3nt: TGTGCCAGCAGCTCCCGCACCCGAAGGGTCAGGGCGGAAAGTGGCTACACCTTC
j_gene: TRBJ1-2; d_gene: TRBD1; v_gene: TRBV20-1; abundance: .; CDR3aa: CSARDGTGVDGYTF; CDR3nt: TGCAGTGCTAGAGACGGGACAGGGGTTGATGGCTACACCTTC
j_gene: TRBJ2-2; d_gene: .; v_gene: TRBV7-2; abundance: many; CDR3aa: CASSIGAAPNTGELFF; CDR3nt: TGTGCCAGCAGCATAGGGGCGGCCCCGAACACCGGGGAGCTGTTTTTT
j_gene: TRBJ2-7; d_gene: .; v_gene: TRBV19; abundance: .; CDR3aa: CASSIDLGLHYEQYF; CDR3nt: TGTGCCAGTAGTATAGATCTGGGGCTCCACTACGAGCAGTACTTC
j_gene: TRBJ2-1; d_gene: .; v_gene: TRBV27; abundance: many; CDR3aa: CASSRPGRLVINEQFF; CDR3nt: TGTGCCAGCAGCCGGCCGGGGAGGCTAGTGATCAATGAGCAGTTCTTC
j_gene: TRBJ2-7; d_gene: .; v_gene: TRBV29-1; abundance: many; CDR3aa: CSVTRGMNEQYF; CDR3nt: TGCAGCGTTACCAGGGGTATGAACGAGCAGTACTTC
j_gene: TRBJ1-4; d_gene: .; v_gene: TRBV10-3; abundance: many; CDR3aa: CAISEGKEKLFF; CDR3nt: TGTGCCATCAGTGAAGGGAAGGAAAAACTGTTTTTT
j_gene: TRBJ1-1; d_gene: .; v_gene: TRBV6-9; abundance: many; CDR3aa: CASSYSWDTEAFF; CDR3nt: TGTGCCAGCAGTTACTCTTGGGACACTGAAGCTTTCTTT
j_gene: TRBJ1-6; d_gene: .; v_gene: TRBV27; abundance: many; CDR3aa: CASSSYYNSPLHF; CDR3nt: TGTGCCAGCAGTTCTTACTATAATTCACCCCTCCACTTT
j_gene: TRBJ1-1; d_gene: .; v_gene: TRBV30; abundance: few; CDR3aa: CAWSVGHPNTEAFF; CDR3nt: TGTGCCTGGAGTGTGGGGCACCCGAACACTGAAGCTTTCTTT
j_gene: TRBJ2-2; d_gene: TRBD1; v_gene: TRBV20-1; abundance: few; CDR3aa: CSAPDRDTGELFF; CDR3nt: TGCAGTGCCCCGGACAGGGACACCGGGGAGCTGTTTTTT
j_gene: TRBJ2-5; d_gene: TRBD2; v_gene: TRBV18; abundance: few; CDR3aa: CASSPRSSGSIGETQYF; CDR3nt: TGTGCCAGCTCACCACGTTCTAGCGGGAGTATCGGAGAGACCCAGTACTTC
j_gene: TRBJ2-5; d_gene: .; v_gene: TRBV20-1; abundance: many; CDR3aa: CSARDGNTRETQYF; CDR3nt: TGCAGTGCTAGAGATGGGAATACCCGAGAGACCCAGTACTTC
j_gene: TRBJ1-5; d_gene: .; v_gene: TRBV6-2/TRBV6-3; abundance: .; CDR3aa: CASSPSSWVGQPQHF; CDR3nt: TGTGCCAGCAGCCCCTCCAGTTGGGTTGGCCAGCCCCAGCATTTT
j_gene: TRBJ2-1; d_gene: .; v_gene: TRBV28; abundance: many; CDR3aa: CASRGDTVNEQFF; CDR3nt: TGTGCCAGCAGGGGGGACACAGTCAATGAGCAGTTCTTC
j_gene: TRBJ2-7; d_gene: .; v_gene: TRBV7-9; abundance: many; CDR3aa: CASSWAGGGQYF; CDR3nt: TGTGCCAGCAGCTGGGCCGGTGGAGGGCAGTACTTC
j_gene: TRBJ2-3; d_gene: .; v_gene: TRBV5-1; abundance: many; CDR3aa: CASSPAQGPADTQYF; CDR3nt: TGCGCCAGCAGCCCTGCCCAAGGCCCGGCGGATACGCAGTATTTT
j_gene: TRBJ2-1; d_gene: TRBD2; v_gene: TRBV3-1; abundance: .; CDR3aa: CASSQETSGRSAYNEQFF; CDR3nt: TGTGCCAGCAGCCAAGAGACTAGCGGCAGATCGGCCTACAATGAGCAGTTCTTC
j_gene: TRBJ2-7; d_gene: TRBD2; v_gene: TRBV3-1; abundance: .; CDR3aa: CASSQDMIAGDREQYF; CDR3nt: TGTGCCAGCAGCCAAGATATGATAGCGGGAGACCGAGAGCAGTACTTC
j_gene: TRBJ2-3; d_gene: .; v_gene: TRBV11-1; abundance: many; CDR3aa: CASSRAGRPGDTQYF; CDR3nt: TGTGCCAGCAGTAGGGCGGGTAGACCAGGTGATACGCAGTATTTT
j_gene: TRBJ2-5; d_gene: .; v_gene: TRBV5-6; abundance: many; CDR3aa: CASSSDAGGAQYF; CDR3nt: TGTGCCAGCAGCTCGGACGCGGGTGGGGCCCAGTACTTC
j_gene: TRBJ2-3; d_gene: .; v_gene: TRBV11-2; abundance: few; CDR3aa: CASYEAGTTDTQYF; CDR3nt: TGTGCCAGCTACGAAGCGGGTACCACAGATACGCAGTATTTT
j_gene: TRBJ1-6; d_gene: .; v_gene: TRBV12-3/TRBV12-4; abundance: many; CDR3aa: CASRMTVASANSPLHF; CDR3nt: TGTGCCAGCAGGATGACCGTCGCGAGCGCCAATTCACCCCTCCACTTT
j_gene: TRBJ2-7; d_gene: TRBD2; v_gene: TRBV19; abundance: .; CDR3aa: CASSFSGRAEQYF; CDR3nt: TGTGCCAGTAGTTTTAGCGGGAGAGCCGAGCAGTACTTC
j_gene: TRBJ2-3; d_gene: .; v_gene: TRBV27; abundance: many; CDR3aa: CASSDGDLSWGTQYF; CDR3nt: TGTGCCAGCAGTGACGGGGACCTTAGCTGGGGGACGCAGTATTTT
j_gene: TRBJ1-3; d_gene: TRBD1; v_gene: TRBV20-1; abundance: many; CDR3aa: CSASDRRSGNTIYF; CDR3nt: TGCAGTGCTTCGGACAGGCGGTCTGGAAACACCATATATTTT
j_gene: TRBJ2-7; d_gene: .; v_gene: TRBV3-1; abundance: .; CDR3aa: CASSIDAGGSEQYF; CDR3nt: TGTGCCAGTAGTATAGACGCAGGGGGGTCCGAGCAGTACTTC
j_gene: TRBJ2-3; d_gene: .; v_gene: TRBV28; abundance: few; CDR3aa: CASSSHRVRTDTQYF; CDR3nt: TGTGCCAGCAGTTCGCACAGGGTACGGACAGATACGCAGTATTTT